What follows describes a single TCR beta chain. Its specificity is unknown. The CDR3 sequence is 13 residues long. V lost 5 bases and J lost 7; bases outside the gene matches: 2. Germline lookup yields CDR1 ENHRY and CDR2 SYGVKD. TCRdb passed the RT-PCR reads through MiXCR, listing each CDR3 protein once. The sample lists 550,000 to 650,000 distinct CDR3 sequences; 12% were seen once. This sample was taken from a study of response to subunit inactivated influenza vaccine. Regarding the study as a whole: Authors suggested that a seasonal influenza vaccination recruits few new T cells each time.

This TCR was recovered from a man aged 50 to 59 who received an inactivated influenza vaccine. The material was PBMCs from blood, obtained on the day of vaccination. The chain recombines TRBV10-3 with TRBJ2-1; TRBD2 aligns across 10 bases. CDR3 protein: CAISLAGANEQFF. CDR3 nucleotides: TGTGCCATCAGTCTAGCGGGAGCAAATGAGCAGTTCTTC.